These 30 T cell receptor beta chains were sequenced from one sample in a study of blood T cell repertoires in COVID-19 (dated by TCRdb to 2018 to 2021). The method was the immunoSEQ multiplex PCR assay. The table was pulled from immuneACCESS by TCRdb, which kept in-frame rearrangements only. Such tables lose some clones; where checked, under half of the loss comes from unresolved V genes, and the rest has no known cause. The sample table holds around 150,000 clones, of which 80% were seen once. The ten largest clones represent 3% to 3.5% of the sample. Sequenced sample: PBMCs or T cells enriched from blood (not recorded which). These receptors were collected from a woman aged 60-75 years who had recovered from COVID-19.

The chain has TRBV7-2 and TRBJ2-7; D gene uncertain. The germline gives CDR1 SGHTA, CDR2 FQGNSA. Trimming cost V 5 bases and J 3 bases, with 8 bases left between them. The CDR3 runs to 12 residues. Here the CDR3 reads CASSIQFYEQYF. The CDR3 nucleotides are TGTGCCAGCAGCATCCAATTCTACGAGCAGTACTTC.

The chain recombines TRBV18 with TRBJ1-3; D uncertain. Germline values: CDR1 KGHSH, CDR2 LQKENI. The CDR3 runs to 16 residues. The V end lost 3 bases, the J end lost 2 bases, and 14 bases lay between the germline ends. CDR3 sequence reads: CASSPSAATTGNTIYF. CDR3 nucleotides: TGTGCCAGCTCACCTTCGGCGGCGACTACTGGAAACACCATATATTTT.

The chain links TRBV13 to TRBJ2-1, with 12 nucleotides matching TRBD1. Trimming removed 5 bases from V and 8 bases from J; junction bases left unmatched: 7. Germline loops: CDR1 PRHDT, CDR2 FYEKMQ (reference sequence). The CDR3 has 15 amino acids. The DNA for the CDR3 is TGTGCCAGCAGCCTCCCGGGACAGGGGGCGGATGAGCAGTTCTTC. Amino acid sequence: CASSLPGQGADEQFF.

CDR3 sequence reads: CASTGRGRTEAFF. CDR3 sequence (DNA): TGTGCCAGCACCGGAAGGGGGCGGACTGAAGCTTTCTTT. The rearrangement joins TRBV12-3 or TRBV12-4 to TRBJ1-1, with 7 bases fitting TRBD1. This CDR3 contains 13 residues. V trimming: 7 bases; J trimming: 5 bases; junction bases outside the gene matches: 7.

The chain has TRBV7-9 and TRBJ1-2; D gene uncertain. Germline CDR1 reads SEHNR; CDR2 reads FQNEAQ (reference sequence). V shed 5 bases and J shed 5 bases, with 21 bases lying between them. The CDR3 is 16 residues long. CDR3 residues: CASSPGGLGGIYGYTF. CDR3 bases: TGTGCCAGCAGCCCTGGCGGTCTGGGAGGAATATATGGCTACACCTTC.

The table lists this clone with a count of one. The gene calls are TRBV4-2 and TRBJ1-1; TRBD1 matches at 7 bases. CDR3 length equals 14 residues. V lost 2 bases, J lost 3 bases, and 3 bases stayed unmatched. Germline lookup yields CDR1 LGHNA and CDR2 YNFKEQ. As DNA, the CDR3 is TGTGCCAGCAGCCAACGCGACAGGGACACTGAAGCTTTCTTT. Its protein product is CASSQRDRDTEAFF.

This chain joins TRBV7-9 and TRBJ2-5; no clear D. V lost 5 bases, J lost 3 bases, and 16 bases lay in between. CDR1 is SEHNR, CDR2 FQNEAQ, per germline (reference sequence). This CDR3 comprises 15 residues. This CDR3 is CASSTIRGLEETQYF. The DNA of the CDR3 is TGTGCCAGCAGCACAATCCGTGGGCTTGAAGAGACCCAGTACTTC.

The chain links TRBV5-1 to TRBJ2-7; 14 bases fit TRBD2. The ends lost 1 base at V and 4 bases at J; junction bases unmatched: 19. Germline V gene data show CDR1 as SGHRS and CDR2 as YFSETQ. The length of the CDR3 is 21 residues. For the CDR3, the DNA is TGCGCCAGCAGCTTGAACCCCGGGACTAGCGGGGGTTCCGGGAAAACTTACGAGCAGTACTTC. Protein: CASSLNPGTSGGSGKTYEQYF.

The V gene is TRBV7-2, the J gene TRBJ2-7, with 10 bases aligning to TRBD2. This CDR3 region has 15 residues. The J segment lost 4 bases and the V segment lost 0 bases, leaving 3 bases of the junction unmatched. Germline V CDR1 and CDR2: SGHTA, FQGNSA. The CDR3: CASSLATSGFYEQYF. Here the CDR3 DNA reads TGTGCCAGCAGCTTAGCGACTAGCGGGTTTTACGAGCAGTACTTC.

The CDR3 coding sequence is TGTGCCAGCAGTTTAGAGTCGGTAGAACTGTACTTC. Its translation is CASSLESVELYF. The chain couples TRBV12-3 or TRBV12-4 to TRBJ2-7; D remains ambiguous. The CDR3 contains 12 residues. V was trimmed by 1 base and J by 12 bases, leaving 13 bases between them.

This rearrangement joins TRBV9 to TRBJ1-5; 8 bases line up with TRBD1. V was clipped by 3 bases and J by 5 bases; unmatched bases: 7. Germline CDR1 and CDR2: SGDLS and YYNGEE. This CDR3 comprises 15 residues. CDR3 residues: CASSAGGQGDQPQHF. In DNA, the CDR3 is TGTGCCAGCAGCGCTGGTGGACAGGGAGATCAGCCCCAGCATTTT.

This clone was seen a handful of times. The CDR3 nucleotides read TGTGCCAGCAGCTTAGAGGCGGGGGGGCCTCTTGATACGCAGTATTTT. It yields the protein CASSLEAGGPLDTQYF. This chain uses TRBV7-8 with TRBJ2-3; the match to TRBD2 covers 9 bases. Germline CDR1 SGHVS, CDR2 FQNEAQ. The CDR3 loop spans 16 amino acids. V trimming: 1 base; J trimming: 6 bases; junction bases outside the gene matches: 8.

J is TRBJ2-1 and V is TRBV19, with TRBD1 matching over 7 bases. This CDR3 is 15 amino acids long. Germline trimming cut 5 bases from V and 2 bases from J; bases unmatched to any gene: 6. Per germline, CDR1 LNHDA and CDR2 SQIVND (reference sequence). In DNA form, the CDR3 reads TGTGCCAGTAGTCGGGACAGCCTTACCTACAATGAGCAGTTCTTC. It is translated as CASSRDSLTYNEQFF.

This clone was found once. CDR3 in amino acids: CASSNQGSNQPQHF. The CDR3 DNA follows: TGTGCCAGCAGTAACCAGGGGAGCAATCAGCCCCAGCATTTT. The chain is built from TRBV2 and TRBJ1-5; a weak D match, TRBD1 (6 bases). CDR1 is SNHLY, CDR2 FYNNEI, per germline. Trimming removed 5 bases at V and 1 base at J, with 9 bases between. This CDR3 comprises 14 residues. Drawing the rest from reference TRBV2 and TRBJ1-5, the complete variable domain is EPEVTQTPSHQVTQMGQEVILRCVPISNHLYFYWYRQILGQKVEFLVSFYNNEISEKSEIFDDQFSVERPDGSNFTLKIRSTKLEDSAMYFCASSNQGSNQPQHFGDGTRLSIL.

This sequence joins TRBV9 and TRBJ2-7; 8 nucleotides match TRBD1. CDR1 and CDR2 from the germline V gene are SGDLS and YYNGEE. The CDR3 totals 14 residues. The V segment lost 3 bases and the J segment 3 bases; nucleotides outside the gene matches: 5. The CDR3 coding sequence is TGTGCCAGCAGCGGCGGACAGGGCTTCTACGAGCAGTACTTC. Its protein product is CASSGGQGFYEQYF.

The chain couples TRBV5-1 to TRBJ2-4; TRBD1 matches 11 bases. This CDR3 spans 15 amino acids. V lost 0 bases, J lost 7 bases, and 3 bases stayed unmatched. CDR1 and CDR2 (germline): SGHRS, YFSETQ. CDR3 region: CASSLGTGGGNIQYF. In nucleotides, the CDR3 is TGCGCCAGCAGCTTGGGGACAGGGGGCGGTAACATTCAGTACTTC.

CDR3 in DNA: TGTGCCAGCAGCGTAGGTTCAGGGGACTACGAGCAGTACTTC. Its translation is CASSVGSGDYEQYF. The J gene is TRBJ2-7, the V gene TRBV9, with a weak D call TRBD1 (6 bases). The V gene lost 0 bases and the J gene lost 3 bases, with 10 bases spanning the gap. The germline V gene has CDR1 SGDLS and CDR2 YYNGEE. This CDR3 comprises 14 residues.

Turning to this clone: This CDR3 is also generated by other DNA sequences in the sample. The rearrangement links TRBV5-1 to TRBJ1-6; D is uncertain. Germline CDR1 is SGHRS and CDR2 is YFSETQ. The CDR3 runs to 15 residues. The V and J ends lost 0 bases and 0 bases respectively, with 4 bases between them. The CDR3 spells CASSLDRSYNSPLHF. CDR3 in DNA: TGCGCCAGCAGCTTGGATCGCTCCTATAATTCACCCCTCCACTTT.

This clone was recorded a few times. CDR3 sequence reads: CAISATGGKNSPLHF. As DNA, the CDR3 is TGTGCCATCAGTGCTACAGGGGGCAAGAATTCACCCCTCCACTTT. The rearrangement links TRBV10-3 to TRBJ1-6; 9 bases are shared with TRBD1. Looked up from germline, CDR1 is ENHRY and CDR2 is SYGVKD. CDR3 length: 15 amino acids. J was trimmed by 7 bases and V by 4 bases; bases with no gene match: 5.

V is TRBV11-2 and J is TRBJ2-7, with D unclear. The CDR3 sequence is 16 residues long. Trimming left V 5 bases short and J 3 bases short, with 20 bases between. CDR1 SGHAT and CDR2 FQNNGV come from the germline V gene. CDR3 in DNA: TGTGCCAGCAGCCCGAGAGGATCTTTAGTTCTCTACGAGCAGTACTTC. Translation: CASSPRGSLVLYEQYF.

This clone was seen only once. The J gene is TRBJ1-1, the V gene TRBV6-1, with D perhaps TRBD1 (5 bases). Germline CDR1 MNHNS, CDR2 SASEGT. V was clipped by 2 bases and J by 4 bases, with 17 bases between them. The CDR3 totals 16 residues. CDR3 coding DNA: TGTGCCAGCAGTGAACTGGGCGGGACCCTATTCACTGAAGCTTTCTTT. Protein sequence: CASSELGGTLFTEAFF.

V and J are TRBV29-1 and TRBJ2-5; 11 nucleotides match TRBD2. The CDR3 length is 13 residues. Per germline, CDR1 SQVTM and CDR2 ANQGSEA. J lost 5 bases, V lost 5 bases, and 4 bases had no gene match. CDR3 bases: TGCAGCGTTAATAGCGGGGGGGTTGAGACCCAGTACTTC. It specifies CSVNSGGVETQYF.

The chain employs TRBV11-2 and TRBJ1-4; D is perhaps TRBD1 (6 bases). The CDR3 has 15 residues. V was clipped by 4 bases and J by 4 bases, with 13 bases between them. The germline V gene has CDR1 SGHAT and CDR2 FQNNGV. Written as DNA, the CDR3 is TGTGCCAGCAGCTCTCGGACAGTGTTTAATGAAAAACTGTTTTTT. Its protein product is CASSSRTVFNEKLFF.

The chain uses TRBV13 and TRBJ2-1, with D maybe TRBD2 (6 bases). This CDR3 is built from 15 residues. The V end was cut by 10 bases, the J end by 0 bases, with 16 bases between. Germline V CDR1 and CDR2: PRHDT, FYEKMQ (reference sequence). The CDR3 sequence is CATSGGEVSYNEQFF. The DNA of the CDR3 is TGTGCCACCTCCGGGGGTGAGGTCTCCTACAATGAGCAGTTCTTC. The whole variable domain, filled in from reference TRBV13 and TRBJ2-1, reads AAGVIQSPRHLIKEKRETATLKCYPIPRHDTVYWYQQGPGQDPQFLISFYEKMQSDKGSIPDRFSAQQFSDYHSELNMSSLELGDSALYFCATSGGEVSYNEQFFGPGTRLTVL.

The rearrangement joins TRBV24-1 to TRBJ2-3; a possible D gene is TRBD1 (5 bases). CDR3 size: 17 residues. Germline V gene data show CDR1 as KGHDR and CDR2 as SFDVKD. V gave up 2 bases and J gave up 3 bases, with 17 bases separating them. CDR3 amino acids: CATSDSLGHGLTDTQYF. DNA of the CDR3: TGTGCCACCAGTGATTCCTTAGGACATGGCCTTACAGATACGCAGTATTTT.

This clone has just a few counts. J is TRBJ1-1 and V is TRBV6-5, with 8 bases that match TRBD1. The germline V gene has CDR1 MNHEY and CDR2 SVGAGI. With 6 bases clipped from V and 9 bases from J, the junction kept 3 bases outside the gene matches. The CDR3 has 11 residues. The CDR3: CASSLRGQAFF. The DNA of the CDR3 is TGTGCCAGCAGCCTCAGGGGGCAAGCTTTCTTT.

This clone was seen only once. The chain carries TRBV27 and TRBJ1-2; 8 positions agree with TRBD1. V dropped 2 bases and J dropped 5; count of bases not matched to a gene: 7. CDR3 length: 15 residues. The V gene's germline CDR1 is MNHEY and CDR2 SMNVEV (reference sequence). CDR3 nucleotides: TGTGCCAGCAGTTTAGGACAGGGCGGAGAGTATGGCTACACCTTC. Its translation is CASSLGQGGEYGYTF.

This clone was found once. This chain uses TRBV5-4 with TRBJ1-4; 8 bases fit TRBD1. The CDR3 is 11 amino acids. CDR1 is SGHNT, CDR2 YYREEE, per germline (reference sequence). V lost 4 bases to trimming and J lost 13 bases; unmatched junction nucleotides: 3. CDR3 protein: CASSPGTGLFF. For the CDR3, the DNA is TGTGCCAGCAGCCCCGGGACAGGACTGTTTTTT.

The chain recombines TRBV6-5 with TRBJ1-1, with D unresolved. Germline V gene data show CDR1 as MNHEY and CDR2 as SVGAGI. CDR3 size: 13 residues. The germline V and J ends were trimmed by 7 bases and 1 base, with 10 bases remaining between them. CDR3 sequence (DNA): TGTGCCAGCACGGACTGGGGGAACACTGAAGCTTTCTTT. Its translation: CASTDWGNTEAFF.

V and J are TRBV18 and TRBJ2-7, with 9 bases aligning to TRBD1. Per germline, CDR1 KGHSH and CDR2 LQKENI. V shed 5 bases and J 6 bases; nucleotides not matched to a gene: 11. This CDR3 region has 15 residues. This CDR3 is CASSDQGTGSSEQYF. The CDR3 DNA reads as TGTGCCAGCTCAGACCAAGGGACAGGGTCTAGCGAGCAGTACTTC.